This passage covers 30 T cell receptor beta chains from one sample sequenced in a study of shared T cell receptors in the human thymus. Measured with immunoSEQ multiplex PCR; TCRdb has only the in-frame clones, and not every one. This table holds about 660,000 clones, roughly 86% found once. The same data also contributed to another study, on human thymus T cells.

What was sequenced was thymocytes. The receptors stem from a boy in the first two years of life with a congenital heart defect.

The table lists this clone with a few counts. The CDR3 sequence: CASSQGISGERDEQYF. CDR3 nucleotides: TGCGCCAGCAGCCAGGGCATTTCGGGGGAGAGGGACGAGCAGTACTTC. This chain uses TRBV4-3 with TRBJ2-7, with D tentatively TRBD2 (6 bases). The germline V gene has CDR1 LGHNA and CDR2 YSLEER. The CDR3 has 16 residues. V lost 3 bases, J lost 5 bases, and 20 bases lay in between.

The gene calls are TRBV7-7 and TRBJ2-3; 9 bases match TRBD2. The CDR3 length is 14 residues. Germline-derived CDR1 and CDR2 are SSHAT and FNYEAQ (reference sequence). Trimming removed 5 bases from V and 6 bases from J; junction bases left unmatched: 6. The CDR3, as DNA: TGTGCCAGCAGCGCTAGCGGGGAGGGCGATACGCAGTATTTT. Encoded protein: CASSASGEGDTQYF.

Notes on this clone: At one end, the junction sequence differs from germline, possibly due to a read error. The genes are TRBV15 and TRBJ1-2, with 7 bases that match TRBD1. Germline values: CDR1 LNHNV, CDR2 YYDKDF (reference sequence). The length of the CDR3 is 13 residues. The CDR3 sequence: CATSREPMDQGAF. DNA of the CDR3: TGTGCCACCAGCAGAGAACCGATGGATCAGGGGGCCTTC.

The chain joins TRBV28 to TRBJ2-7; 7 bases fit TRBD1. In germline, CDR1 is MDHEN, CDR2 SYDVKM. J was trimmed by 6 bases and V by 7 bases; bases with no gene match: 9. The CDR3 loop spans 13 amino acids. Written as DNA, the CDR3 is TGTGCCAGCAAATCGACAGGGTTCGCCGAGCAGTACTTC. Its protein product is CASKSTGFAEQYF.

The rearrangement uses TRBV2 and TRBJ2-7; D possibly corresponds to TRBD2 (5 bases). Between the trimmed V and J ends, which lost 8 bases and 2 bases, there was a span of 7 bases. CDR1 and CDR2 from the germline V gene are SNHLY and FYNNEI. This CDR3 is built from 11 residues. The CDR3: CASERPYEQYF. The CDR3 DNA sequence: TGTGCCAGCGAGCGGCCCTACGAGCAGTACTTC.

The CDR3 region has the DNA TGTGCCAGCAGCCAGGGACAGTACAATGAGCAGTTCTTC. Protein: CASSQGQYNEQFF. J is TRBJ2-1 and V is TRBV5-6; 7 nucleotides match TRBD1. Trimming removed 4 bases from V and 4 bases from J; junction bases left unmatched: 2. The CDR3 contains 13 residues. From germline, CDR1 is SGHDT and CDR2 YYEEEE. The entire variable domain, with the rest obtained from reference TRBV5-6 and TRBJ2-1, is as follows: DAGVTQSPTHLIKTRGQQVTLRCSPKSGHDTVSWYQQALGQGPQFIFQYYEEEERQRGNFPDRFSGHQFPNYSSELNVNALLLGDSALYLCASSQGQYNEQFFGPGTRLTVL.

The chain has TRBV27 and TRBJ2-7; D is possibly TRBD1 (6 bases). Per the germline V gene, CDR1 is MNHEY and CDR2 is SMNVEV (reference sequence). V was shortened by 6 bases and J by 5 bases, with 14 bases between the two germline ends. The CDR3 has 13 amino acids. The CDR3 spells CASRDSLWDEQYF. In DNA form, the CDR3 reads TGTGCCAGCAGGGACAGTTTATGGGACGAGCAGTACTTC.

The chain recombines TRBV7-2 with TRBJ2-7; a possible D gene is TRBD1 (5 bases). Germline values: CDR1 SGHTA, CDR2 FQGNSA. The CDR3 runs 13 residues. V dropped 8 bases and J dropped 1 base, with 12 bases sitting between them. CDR3 in DNA: TGTGCCAGCGGACGACAGAATTCCTACGAGCAGTACTTC. Translating it yields CASGRQNSYEQYF.

V is TRBV15 and J is TRBJ2-1, with TRBD1 matching over 11 bases. This CDR3 spans 16 amino acids. V gave up 2 bases and J gave up 5 bases; unmatched junction bases: 5. Germline V CDR1 and CDR2: LNHNV, YYDKDF (reference sequence). The CDR3 spells CATSRRDRGVHNEQFF. In DNA, the CDR3 is TGTGCCACCAGCAGAAGGGACAGGGGGGTACACAATGAGCAGTTCTTC.

Here the CDR3 DNA reads TGTGCCAGCAGCTTGGCCGAGGGGAGGGACTCACCCCTCCACTTT. Protein: CASSLAEGRDSPLHF. This chain links TRBV5-6 with TRBJ1-6, with D tentatively TRBD1 (5 bases). Germline assignment: CDR1 SGHDT and CDR2 YYEEEE. This CDR3 is 15 amino acids long. V gave up 0 bases and J gave up 10 bases, with 14 bases separating them. The variable domain in full, completed from reference TRBV5-6 and TRBJ1-6, reads DAGVTQSPTHLIKTRGQQVTLRCSPKSGHDTVSWYQQALGQGPQFIFQYYEEEERQRGNFPDRFSGHQFPNYSSELNVNALLLGDSALYLCASSLAEGRDSPLHFGNGTRLTVT.

Only a few counts were recorded for this clone. Within the sample, other DNA sequences also encode this same CDR3. The chain links TRBV28 to TRBJ2-1; TRBD2 matches 8 bases. V was clipped by 3 bases and J by 8 bases; unmatched bases: 21. Germline V CDR1 and CDR2: MDHEN, SYDVKM. This CDR3 is 19 amino acids long. CDR3 sequence reads: CASSFPPLGVAGWWDEQFF. The CDR3 nucleotides read TGTGCCAGCAGTTTCCCACCCCTGGGGGTAGCGGGATGGTGGGATGAGCAGTTCTTC.

This rearrangement joins TRBV7-8 to TRBJ2-5; 9 bases agree with TRBD2. V lost 5 bases and J lost 2; bases outside the gene matches: 12. Germline-derived CDR1 and CDR2 are SGHVS and FQNEAQ. The CDR3 length is 17 residues. The CDR3: CASSMIEAGGGQETQYF. The CDR3 bases are TGTGCCAGCAGCATGATAGAAGCGGGAGGAGGACAAGAGACCCAGTACTTC. Looking up the rest from reference TRBV7-8 and TRBJ2-5 gives the full variable domain: GAGVSQSPRYKVAKRGQDVALRCDPISGHVSLFWYQQALGQGPEFLTYFQNEAQLDKSGLPSDRFFAERPEGSVSTLKIQRTQQEDSAVYLCASSMIEAGGGQETQYFGPGTRLLVL.

The chain carries TRBV5-4 and TRBJ2-1; TRBD2 might be the D (5 bases). V was cut by 7 bases and J by 2 bases, with 19 bases left in between. Germline CDR1 reads SGHNT; CDR2 reads YYREEE (reference sequence). This CDR3 is built from 16 residues. In DNA form, the CDR3 reads TGTGCCAGCGGACCCTCGAGGGTAGCGACCTACAATGAGCAGTTCTTC. This sequence encodes CASGPSRVATYNEQFF.

The V and J genes are TRBV15 and TRBJ1-6; 7 nucleotides match TRBD1. The CDR3 runs 17 residues. The ends lost 5 bases at V and 7 bases at J; junction bases unmatched: 14. Germline V lookup: CDR1 LNHNV, CDR2 YYDKDF (reference sequence). The CDR3: CATSQTDRHPRNSPLHF. The CDR3 DNA reads as TGTGCCACCAGCCAGACGGACAGGCACCCAAGGAATTCACCCCTCCACTTT.

The rearrangement links TRBV7-9 to TRBJ1-6, with 8 bases fitting TRBD1. The CDR3 is 17 residues long. The V segment lost 1 base and the J segment 14 bases; nucleotides outside the gene matches: 16. From germline, CDR1 is SEHNR and CDR2 FQNEAQ (reference sequence). This CDR3 reads CASSLEGAPDRVSSLHF. The CDR3 DNA reads as TGTGCCAGCAGCTTAGAAGGGGCCCCGGACAGGGTTTCCTCCCTCCACTTT.

The sample holds a few counts of this clone. The V call is TRBV18, the J call TRBJ1-2; 7 bases are shared with TRBD1. CDR1 is KGHSH, CDR2 LQKENI, per germline. V was pared by 3 bases and J by 4 bases, with 8 bases of the junction left unmatched. This CDR3 is 15 amino acids long. The CDR3 loop reads CASSPDQTGIYGYTF. As DNA, the CDR3 is TGTGCCAGCTCACCCGATCAGACAGGGATCTATGGCTACACCTTC.

J is TRBJ1-5 and V is TRBV4-2, with 8 nucleotides matching TRBD1. Germline values: CDR1 LGHNA, CDR2 YNFKEQ. Trimming at V came to 4 bases and at J to 3 bases, leaving 8 bases not matched to a gene. The CDR3 runs to 16 residues. The CDR3 here is CASSRDGQGDNQPQHF. CDR3 sequence (DNA): TGTGCCAGCAGCCGAGATGGACAGGGAGACAATCAGCCCCAGCATTTT.

The chain is built from TRBV27 and TRBJ2-4, with D possibly matching TRBD1 (5 bases). Germline lookup yields CDR1 MNHEY and CDR2 SMNVEV (reference sequence). This CDR3 has 13 amino acids. Trimming took 5 bases from V and 8 from J, leaving 13 bases between them. The CDR3 is CASSPQTEDIQYF. CDR3 coding DNA: TGTGCCAGCAGTCCTCAGACAGAGGACATTCAGTACTTC.

This chain uses TRBV7-2 with TRBJ2-1; 12 positions agree with TRBD2. V lost 5 bases, J lost 13 bases, and 9 bases stayed unmatched. The germline V gene has CDR1 SGHTA and CDR2 FQGNSA. This CDR3 has 14 residues. The CDR3 DNA is TGTGCCAGCAGCCATCGACTAGCGGGAGCACCCCAGTTCTTC. Its protein product is CASSHRLAGAPQFF. Combining the CDR3 with reference TRBV7-2 and TRBJ2-1 gives the whole variable domain GAGVSQSPSNKVTEKGKDVELRCDPISGHTALYWYRQSLGQGLEFLIYFQGNSAPDKSGLPSDRFSAERTGGSVSTLTIQRTQQEDSAVYLCASSHRLAGAPQFFGPGTRLTVL.

About this clone itself: The sample carries other DNA sequences with the same CDR3. V gene TRBV5-6 combines with J gene TRBJ1-6; D is unclear. The germline V gene encodes CDR1 SGHDT and CDR2 YYEEEE. Trimming took off 3 bases at V and 4 bases at J, with 20 bases between the two ends. The CDR3 has 18 residues. The CDR3 is CASSSLTVRAHYNSPLHF. DNA of the CDR3: TGTGCCAGCAGCTCTCTAACCGTTAGAGCGCATTATAATTCACCCCTCCACTTT.

The gene calls are TRBV10-1 and TRBJ2-7; 9 nucleotides line up with TRBD2. Germline V lookup: CDR1 WNHNN, CDR2 SYGVQD (reference sequence). This CDR3 has 15 residues. V lost 0 bases to trimming and J lost 4 bases; unmatched junction nucleotides: 4. In DNA, the CDR3 is TGCGCCAGCAGTGAGTCCCTAGCGGGAAGGTACGAGCAGTACTTC. Residues: CASSESLAGRYEQYF.

CDR3 DNA sequence: TGTGCCAGCAGTTGGGCAGGGGGAGTCGCTGAAGCTTTCTTT. Its translation: CASSWAGGVAEAFF. The V call is TRBV27, the J call TRBJ1-1; 7 nucleotides line up with TRBD1. Germline CDR1 reads MNHEY; CDR2 reads SMNVEV (reference sequence). Unmatched junction bases numbered 8, after V lost 4 bases and J lost 6 bases. The CDR3 consists of 14 residues.

The gene calls are TRBV28 and TRBJ2-7; 10 bases fit TRBD2. With V trimmed by 0 bases and J by 4 bases, 18 bases remained unmatched. The CDR3 length is 20 residues. The V gene's germline CDR1 is MDHEN and CDR2 SYDVKM. Here the CDR3 reads CASSLWGGQFLAGGGYEQYF. CDR3 DNA: TGTGCCAGCAGTTTATGGGGAGGACAGTTTTTAGCGGGAGGAGGGTACGAGCAGTACTTC.

This chain connects TRBV4-3 to TRBJ1-4; D gene ambiguous. From germline, CDR1 is LGHNA and CDR2 YSLEER. This CDR3 is built from 15 residues. V dropped 4 bases and J dropped 8 bases, with 17 bases sitting between them. The CDR3 is CASSLSGVPPEKLFF. Here the CDR3 DNA reads TGCGCCAGCAGCCTTTCCGGGGTTCCGCCGGAAAAACTGTTTTTT.

The chain links TRBV5-1 to TRBJ1-1; D possibly corresponds to TRBD1 (5 bases). The CDR3 totals 18 residues. Germline values: CDR1 SGHRS, CDR2 YFSETQ. The ends were cut back, 4 bases at V and 0 bases at J, with 22 bases in the middle. CDR3 sequence reads: CASSPGVTAGSLNTEAFF. CDR3 DNA sequence: TGCGCCAGCAGCCCTGGAGTGACAGCGGGGTCCCTGAACACTGAAGCTTTCTTT.

The chain carries TRBV25-1 and TRBJ2-3; the D gene is possibly TRBD1 (5 bases). V was cut by 2 bases and J by 2 bases, with 11 bases left in between. The CDR3 loop spans 15 amino acids. CDR1 and CDR2 (germline): MGHDK, SYGVNS. The CDR3 coding sequence is TGTGCCAGCAGTGAAAGGGGTCAGAACACAGATACGCAGTATTTT. It specifies CASSERGQNTDTQYF.

A single count supports this clone. The chain links TRBV5-1 to TRBJ1-6; D remains ambiguous. The germline V gene encodes CDR1 SGHRS and CDR2 YFSETQ. This CDR3 has 17 amino acids. V gave up 0 bases and J gave up 7 bases, with 17 bases separating them. CDR3 sequence (DNA): TGCGCCAGCAGCTTGGATTATTTGGCGGGTCGGAATTCACCCCTCCACTTT. Translation gives CASSLDYLAGRNSPLHF. Looking up the rest from reference TRBV5-1 and TRBJ1-6 gives the full variable domain: KAGVTQTPRYLIKTRGQQVTLSCSPISGHRSVSWYQQTPGQGLQFLFEYFSETQRNKGNFPGRFSGRQFSNSRSEMNVSTLELGDSALYLCASSLDYLAGRNSPLHFGNGTRLTVT.

The chain carries TRBV27 and TRBJ1-5; perhaps TRBD1 as D (5 bases). This CDR3 spans 16 amino acids. The V end lost 1 base, the J end lost 5 bases, and 15 bases lay between the germline ends. The germline CDR1 and CDR2 sequences are MNHEY and SMNVEV (reference sequence). This chain's CDR3 is CASSLFFAGVHQPQHF. In DNA, the CDR3 is TGTGCCAGCAGTTTATTTTTTGCGGGGGTCCATCAGCCCCAGCATTTT.

In its sample, this clone was seen a few times. V usage is TRBV5-1 and J usage is TRBJ1-3; D perhaps matches TRBD1 (5 bases). CDR3 size: 15 residues. The germline V and J ends were trimmed by 1 base and 3 bases, with 11 bases remaining between them. CDR1 is SGHRS, CDR2 YFSETQ, per germline. DNA for the CDR3: TGCGCCAGCAGCTTGAGCAGGGAAAGTGGAAACACCATATATTTT. Protein product: CASSLSRESGNTIYF.

The chain uses TRBV2 and TRBJ2-1, with D possibly TRBD2 on 6 matching bases. CDR1 is SNHLY and CDR2 is FYNNEI in the germline V gene. Trimming cost V 3 bases and J 4 bases, with 13 bases left between them. The CDR3 has 15 amino acids. The CDR3 loop is CASSEFVAEYNEQFF. The CDR3 DNA reads TGTGCCAGCAGTGAGTTTGTAGCGGAGTACAATGAGCAGTTCTTC.